This T cell receptor (beta chain) was found in a study of post-analysis software for immune sequencing data. Background on the study: Included courses were relapsing-remitting and secondary progressive multiple sclerosis; progressive-relapsing multiple sclerosis was also included. Whole-study results and caveats: By F measure, strong co-clustering occurred among samples prepared in the same batch. People with multiple sclerosis had a significantly lower normalized Chao1 diversity than controls did. TRBV5-6, TRBV5-1 and TRBV20-1 were among a handful of TRBV segments more frequent in patients than controls.

Details on this clonotype: Its antigen is as yet unknown.

V gave up 3 bases and J gave up 3 bases; unmatched junction bases: 6. The CDR3 is 15 amino acids. cDNA libraries of TCR beta carried unique molecular identifiers. The T cell input of roughly 0.9 to 11 million gave about half a million cDNA molecules. TCRdb re-called the PCR reads with MiXCR, one entry per CDR3 protein. The sample lists more than 450,000 distinct CDR3 sequences; 44% were seen once. The sequencing input was blood. The TCR comes from a girl under 18 with multiple sclerosis. The chain recombines TRBV12-3 or TRBV12-4 with TRBJ1-1, with 8 bases aligning to TRBD1. The CDR3 spells CASSFRQGYYTEAFF. The CDR3 nucleotides read TGTGCCAGCAGTTTCCGACAGGGGTACTACACTGAAGCTTTCTTT.